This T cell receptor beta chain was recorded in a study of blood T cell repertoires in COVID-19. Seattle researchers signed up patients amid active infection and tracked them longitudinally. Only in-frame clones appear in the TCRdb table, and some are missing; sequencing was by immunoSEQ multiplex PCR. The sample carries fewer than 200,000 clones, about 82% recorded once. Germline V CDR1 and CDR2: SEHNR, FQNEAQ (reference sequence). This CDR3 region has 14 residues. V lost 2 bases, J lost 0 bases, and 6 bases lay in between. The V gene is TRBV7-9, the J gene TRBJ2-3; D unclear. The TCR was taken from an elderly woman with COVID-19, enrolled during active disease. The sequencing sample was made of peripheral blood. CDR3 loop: CASSLTASTDTQYF. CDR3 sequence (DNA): TGTGCCAGCAGCTTAACAGCTAGCACAGATACGCAGTATTTT.